This T cell receptor beta chain originates from a study of blood T cell repertoires in COVID-19. Study at large: The United States, Italy and Spain were the sources of the acute and convalescent COVID-19 samples. T cells, B-cell-depleted T cells, or PBMCs provided the cDNA or gDNA that served as material.

The CDR3 has 14 amino acids. As originally analysed: Counts of nucleated cells, estimated from reference gene primer amplification, were obtained. Generated by immunoSEQ multiplex PCR, the TCRdb table keeps only in-frame clones and is missing some. V and J calls and clone size come straight from that table; D and trimming were deduced from the DNA. Of 300,000 to 500,000 clones detected, approximately 86% appear once; the ten largest clones hold approximately 2.1%. Material: PBMCs or T cells enriched from blood (not recorded which). The gene calls are TRBV1 and TRBJ2-5; the table's D call of TRBD2 was not tested on the DNA. TRBV1 is tagged as a pseudogene. The receptor's source is a woman between 35 and 50 years old with acute COVID-19. Here the CDR3 reads CTSSGFGFFETQYF. CDR3 DNA: TGCACCAGCAGCGGTTTCGGGTTTTTTGAGACCCAGTACTTC.